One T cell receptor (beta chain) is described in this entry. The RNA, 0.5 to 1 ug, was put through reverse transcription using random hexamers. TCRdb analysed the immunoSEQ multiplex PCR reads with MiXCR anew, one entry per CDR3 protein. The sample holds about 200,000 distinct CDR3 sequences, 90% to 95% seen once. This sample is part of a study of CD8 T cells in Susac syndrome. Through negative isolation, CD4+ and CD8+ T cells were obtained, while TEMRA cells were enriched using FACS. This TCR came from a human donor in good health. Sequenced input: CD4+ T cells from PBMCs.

CDR3 DNA: TGTGCCAGCAGCGTAGAGGTCAGCGGACTGGCAGGGCAGTTCTTC. Translated: CASSVEVSGLAGQFF. The chain links TRBV9 to TRBJ2-1, with D perhaps matching TRBD2 (5 bases). CDR3 length: 15 residues. CDR1 and CDR2 from the germline V gene are SGDLS and YYNGEE. V was shortened by 0 bases and J by 12 bases, with 19 bases between the two germline ends.